Each of the 21 T cell receptor beta chains below was sequenced from the same sample in a study of cytomegalovirus exposure and HLA in healthy donors. 60 Vbeta and 13 Jbeta primers were used in PCR. Repertoires were generated with immunoSEQ multiplex PCR, while TCRdb's copy carries only in-frame clones and drops some. The table includes 130,000 or so clones, about four fifths detected once. Specimen: PBMCs. The source is a man aged 18 to 29 in good health and CMV-seronegative.

The gene calls are TRBV2 and TRBJ2-3, with a tentative D call TRBD1 (6 bases). Per germline, CDR1 SNHLY and CDR2 FYNNEI. V dropped 6 bases and J dropped 3 bases, with 13 bases sitting between them. The CDR3 is 14 residues long. The chain's CDR3 is CASRQGKGTDTQYF. DNA for the CDR3: TGTGCCAGCAGACAGGGTAAAGGGACAGATACGCAGTATTTT.

V gene TRBV4-3 combines with J gene TRBJ2-1; 8 nucleotides match TRBD1. The V and J ends lost 0 bases and 8 bases, in that order; junction bases with no gene match: 6. Looked up from germline, CDR1 is LGHNA and CDR2 is YSLEER. The CDR3 is made up of 15 amino acids. The CDR3 coding sequence is TGCGCCAGCAGCCAAGAGAGGACAGGGTACGATGAGCAGTTCTTC. Its protein is CASSQERTGYDEQFF.

V is TRBV5-1 and J is TRBJ2-3, with 11 bases aligning to TRBD2. This CDR3 spans 16 amino acids. In germline, CDR1 is SGHRS, CDR2 YFSETQ. The ends lost 4 bases at V and 5 bases at J; junction bases unmatched: 9. The CDR3: CASSPTSGGSLDTQYF. Here the CDR3 DNA reads TGCGCCAGCAGCCCCACTAGCGGGGGTTCTTTAGATACGCAGTATTTT.

The chain carries TRBV5-1 and TRBJ1-2, with unresolved D. Germline V gene lookup returns CDR1 SGHRS and CDR2 YFSETQ. The CDR3 is 13 residues long. V lost 0 bases and J 8 bases, leaving 11 bases between the germline ends. The CDR3 nucleotides are TGCGCCAGCAGCTTGGAGGATTTGAGGGGCTACACCTTC. It encodes CASSLEDLRGYTF.

V is TRBV19 and J is TRBJ1-5, with 7 positions matching TRBD1. Germline loops: CDR1 LNHDA, CDR2 SQIVND (reference sequence). The length of the CDR3 is 16 residues. The ends lost 4 bases at V and 6 bases at J; junction bases unmatched: 12. This CDR3 is CASSTGTGDLGQPQHF. CDR3 sequence (DNA): TGTGCCAGTAGTACGGGAACAGGGGACCTTGGTCAGCCCCAGCATTTT.

Within the sample, this clone is medium-sized. The V and J genes are TRBV7-9 and TRBJ2-7; D is ambiguous. CDR1 SEHNR and CDR2 FQNEAQ come from the germline V gene (reference sequence). The CDR3 runs 13 residues. V lost 5 bases and J lost 2, with 10 bases in between. The CDR3 bases are TGTGCCAGCAGCCCTACTACGACCTACGAGCAGTACTTC. Its translation is CASSPTTTYEQYF.

The chain employs TRBV6-6 and TRBJ1-2; 7 bases agree with TRBD1. Germline loops: CDR1 MNHNY, CDR2 SVGAGI (reference sequence). CDR3 length equals 16 residues. Germline trimming cut 2 bases from V and 1 base from J; bases unmatched to any gene: 7. The DNA of the CDR3 is TGTGCCAGCAGTTACCTACAGGGGAACCTTAACTATGGCTACACCTTC. This gives the protein CASSYLQGNLNYGYTF.

The V and J genes are TRBV5-8 and TRBJ1-1; 8 bases fit TRBD1. Per the germline V gene, CDR1 is SGHTS and CDR2 is YDEGEE. V trimming: 0 bases; J trimming: 5 bases; junction bases outside the gene matches: 6. This CDR3 has 15 amino acids. CDR3 DNA sequence: TGTGCCAGCAGCTTGGGACAGGGGCGGGAGACTGAAGCTTTCTTT. Residues: CASSLGQGRETEAFF.

This clone was observed a few times. The chain employs TRBV6-6 and TRBJ2-7; perhaps TRBD2 as D (6 bases). This CDR3 comprises 16 residues. V was cut by 2 bases and J by 1 base, with 15 bases left in between. CDR1 is MNHNY, CDR2 SVGAGI, per germline (reference sequence). CDR3 amino acids: CASSYPPSAVSYEQYF. In DNA, the CDR3 is TGTGCCAGCAGTTACCCACCTAGCGCGGTGTCCTACGAGCAGTACTTC.

This chain joins TRBV5-1 and TRBJ1-1, with TRBD1 as a possible D gene (5 bases). Germline V gives CDR1 SGHRS, CDR2 YFSETQ. This CDR3 has 11 residues. The V end was cut by 2 bases, the J end by 8 bases, with 7 bases between. Written as DNA, the CDR3 is TGCGCCAGCAGCTTAGGGGTAGAAGCTTTCTTT. Its protein is CASSLGVEAFF.

In its sample, this clone was seen a few times. Since no conserved phenylalanine or tryptophan closes the CDR3, a read error is the likely cause. CDR3 bases: TGTGCCAGCAGCAGAAACCGACAGGGCGTACCCTACGAGCAGTACCTC. Residues: CASSRNRQGVPYEQYL. The chain links TRBV5-5 to TRBJ2-7; 7 positions agree with TRBD1. The V segment lost 4 bases and the J segment 2 bases; nucleotides outside the gene matches: 12. This CDR3 spans 16 amino acids. Per the germline V gene, CDR1 is SGHKS and CDR2 is YYEKEE (reference sequence).

The CDR3 bases are TGTGCCAGCAGCCAAGGCTCGACAGGGCTCGGCACTGAAGCTTTCTTT. It specifies CASSQGSTGLGTEAFF. The chain couples TRBV2 to TRBJ1-1, with TRBD1 identical over 7 bases. This CDR3 has 16 residues. The V gene end was trimmed by 6 bases and the J gene end by 4 bases; junction bases not matched to a gene: 14. Germline loops: CDR1 SNHLY, CDR2 FYNNEI.

In this sample, this clone turned up a few times. V usage is TRBV9 and J usage is TRBJ2-7; 8 bases line up with TRBD1. The length of the CDR3 is 14 residues. CDR1 is SGDLS, CDR2 YYNGEE, per germline. The junction had 9 bases not matched to a gene; V was cut back by 4 bases and J by 6 bases. The CDR3 DNA reads as TGTGCCAGCAGCCCCCGGGACAGGAGCAGCGAGCAGTACTTC. It specifies CASSPRDRSSEQYF.

V usage is TRBV7-2 and J usage is TRBJ1-5; D may be TRBD1 (6 bases). The CDR3 is 16 amino acids. V was clipped by 0 bases and J by 3 bases, with 12 bases between them. CDR1 SGHTA and CDR2 FQGNSA come from the germline V gene. The CDR3 protein is CASSLAVAGDNQPQHF. The CDR3, as DNA: TGTGCCAGCAGCTTAGCAGTCGCAGGGGACAATCAGCCCCAGCATTTT.

The table lists this clone with a count of one. This chain uses TRBV5-1 with TRBJ2-3, with 8 nucleotides matching TRBD2. Germline V gene sequence: CDR1 SGHRS, CDR2 YFSETQ. After removal of 4 bases from V and 4 bases from J, the junction contained 11 bases not matched to a gene. The CDR3 is 16 residues long. The chain's CDR3 is CASSGPGGGQPDTQYF. The CDR3 DNA follows: TGCGCCAGCAGCGGCCCGGGGGGGGGACAACCAGATACGCAGTATTTT.

The count of this clone is one. The genes are TRBV4-1 and TRBJ2-3, with D tentatively TRBD1 (5 bases). Trimming cost V 1 base and J 3 bases, with 11 bases left between them. The CDR3 is 15 amino acids. The germline CDR1 and CDR2 sequences are MGHRA and YSYEKL. The CDR3 is CASSQVGQGTDTQYF. CDR3 nucleotides: TGCGCCAGCAGCCAAGTGGGCCAGGGTACAGATACGCAGTATTTT.

The chain is built from TRBV7-9 and TRBJ1-1; D is ambiguous. Germline lookup yields CDR1 SEHNR and CDR2 FQNEAQ (reference sequence). The CDR3 has 15 amino acids. V was trimmed by 2 bases and J by 2 bases, leaving 12 bases between them. CDR3 residues: CASSLKAAGNTEAFF. CDR3 nucleotide sequence: TGTGCCAGCAGCTTAAAAGCCGCGGGTAACACTGAAGCTTTCTTT.

The table lists this clone with a few counts. The chain is built from TRBV4-2 and TRBJ1-2, with a tentative D call TRBD1 (5 bases). The CDR3 runs 17 residues. V dropped 4 bases and J dropped 5 bases, with 23 bases sitting between them. The germline gives CDR1 LGHNA, CDR2 YNFKEQ. The CDR3 sequence is CASSPRGAGGSRYGYTF. The CDR3 nucleotides read TGTGCCAGCAGCCCACGAGGCGCCGGGGGATCGAGGTATGGCTACACCTTC.

The chain recombines TRBV5-6 with TRBJ1-1; possible D gene TRBD1, 5 bases. Per the germline V gene, CDR1 is SGHDT and CDR2 is YYEEEE. The CDR3 sequence is 12 residues long. Trimming stripped 7 bases from V and 4 bases from J, with 11 bases between. CDR3 in DNA: TGTGCCAGCGGGCCCGGGGGCACTGAAGCTTTCTTT. This encodes CASGPGGTEAFF.

V usage is TRBV18 and J usage is TRBJ2-2, with 8 bases aligning to TRBD1. The CDR3 totals 16 residues. Germline V gene lookup returns CDR1 KGHSH and CDR2 LQKENI. Trimming removed 2 bases from V and 4 bases from J; junction bases left unmatched: 6. DNA for the CDR3: TGTGCCAGCTCACCATCGCCACAGGGGGTCACCGGGGAGCTGTTTTTT. It specifies CASSPSPQGVTGELFF.

The rearrangement joins TRBV2 to TRBJ1-2; D is possibly TRBD1 (5 bases). Trimming pared 7 bases from V and 4 bases from J, leaving 10 bases between. The CDR3 spans 12 residues. Germline CDR1 is SNHLY and CDR2 is FYNNEI. The CDR3 is CASNRQTYGYTF. The CDR3 coding sequence is TGTGCCAGCAATCGACAGACCTATGGCTACACCTTC.